This paragraph reports one T cell receptor (beta chain). This sample stems from a study of blood T cell repertoires in COVID-19. Study-level information: Italy, Spain and the United States were the sources of the convalescent and acute COVID-19 samples. Sample material is recorded as cDNA or gDNA derived from T cells, B-cell-depleted T cells, or PBMCs.

With V trimmed by 1 base and J by 0 bases, 3 bases remained unmatched. The CDR3 consists of 15 residues. CDR1 MGHRA and CDR2 YSYEKL come from the germline V gene. Source study methods: Estimates of nucleated cell counts were drawn from the amplification of reference gene primers. TCRdb's table, derived via immunoSEQ multiplex PCR, lists solely in-frame clones and lacks some. From that table come the V and J calls and clone size; the DNA was used to work out D and trimming. The sample consists of fewer than 80,000 clones, approximately 86% of them appearing once. In Seattle, patients joined the study during active infection and were tracked longitudinally.

This TCR derives from a man at least 80 years old with COVID-19, enrolled during active disease. Material for sequencing was peripheral blood. This rearrangement joins TRBV4-1 to TRBJ2-7; 7 bases agree with TRBD1. As DNA, the CDR3 is TGCGCCAGCAGCCAAGCCCGGACAGGCTCCTACGAGCAGTACTTC. Encoded protein: CASSQARTGSYEQYF.